This T cell receptor beta chain was retrieved from a study of control samples from healthy donors and cancer patients. The CDR3 consists of 15 residues. Germline CDR1 reads LNHDA; CDR2 reads SQIVND (reference sequence). V dropped 3 bases and J dropped 1; count of bases not matched to a gene: 5. Sequencing was performed with immunoSEQ multiplex PCR; in TCRdb, only in-frame clones are kept and a portion is missing. The sample consists of 20,000 to 30,000 clones, approximately 90% of them appearing once. The chain has TRBV19 and TRBJ2-5, with TRBD1 matching over 7 bases. The clonotype was recovered from a man aged 50 to 60 with lung cancer. Sequencing input: PBMCs. Here the CDR3 DNA reads TGTGCCAGTAGTATCAACTCAGGGGGCCAAGAGACCCAGTACTTC. Protein: CASSINSGGQETQYF.